This T cell receptor (beta chain) originates from a study of beta chain features in type 1 diabetes. Study background: Across every sample, roughly 100 million sorted cells were examined in total.

Study conclusions and caveats: In every one of the four CD4+ subsets, TCRB CDR3s were moderately but significantly shorter in Type 1 diabetes patients. Comparison showed that naive, central memory and Treg TCRB repertoires appeared more similar among patients than among healthy donors. Fewer junction insertions and more nucleotide deletions appeared in type 1 diabetes patients.

The CDR3 is 15 amino acids. Germline-derived CDR1 and CDR2 are ENHRY and SYGVKD. The J segment lost 3 bases and the V segment lost 6 bases, leaving 7 bases of the junction unmatched. Investigators reverse transcribed all isolated RNA, so they sequenced expressed TCRB transcripts. Profiling relied on immunoSEQ multiplex PCR, and the TCRdb table lists in-frame clones only, not all of them. The sample contains 150,000 to 200,000 clones, 63% of which appear only once. This clone was detected a few times. Its antigen is still unknown. Via the markers CD45RO/CCR7/CD25/CD127/CD95/CD27, stem cell-like memory, regulatory, central memory and naive CD4+ cells were sorted.

The clonotype was recovered from a man younger than 40 with type 1 diabetes. Sequenced sample: naive CD4+ T cells from blood. This chain joins TRBV10-3 and TRBJ2-3, with TRBD2 matching over 9 bases. CDR3 in DNA: TGTGCCATCAGATCGGGACTAGCTCTAACAGATACGCAGTATTTT. Its protein product is CAIRSGLALTDTQYF.